This TCR beta chain was recovered during a study of T cell responses to AZD1222 COVID-19 vaccine. Whole-study findings and limits: The donors showed a predominance of white British ancestry and of females, with possible underestimation of clonal diversity. No repertoire was sampled before or during the peak T cell response, only after it. Spike-wide vaccine-associated CD4 TCRs dominated at 160-218 and 743-854.

The length of the CDR3 is 12 residues. Germline-derived CDR1 and CDR2 are LGHDT and YNNKEL (reference sequence). Trimming pared 3 bases from V and 7 bases from J, leaving 9 bases between. This clone has just a few counts. The antigen remains unidentified. Sequencing used immunoSEQ multiplex PCR; TCRdb keeps in-frame clones, though not all of them. The sample has fewer than 250,000 clones, roughly 91% seen once. The chain is built from TRBV3-1 (or the pseudogene TRBV3-2) and TRBJ1-2; TRBD1 might be the D (5 bases). The sequencing here drew on peripheral blood, taken on day 0 of MenACWY control vaccination. The sequence was obtained from an adult in good health. CDR3 region: CASSQSRVGYTF. The CDR3 DNA follows: TGTGCCAGCAGCCAGAGCAGGGTTGGCTACACCTTC.